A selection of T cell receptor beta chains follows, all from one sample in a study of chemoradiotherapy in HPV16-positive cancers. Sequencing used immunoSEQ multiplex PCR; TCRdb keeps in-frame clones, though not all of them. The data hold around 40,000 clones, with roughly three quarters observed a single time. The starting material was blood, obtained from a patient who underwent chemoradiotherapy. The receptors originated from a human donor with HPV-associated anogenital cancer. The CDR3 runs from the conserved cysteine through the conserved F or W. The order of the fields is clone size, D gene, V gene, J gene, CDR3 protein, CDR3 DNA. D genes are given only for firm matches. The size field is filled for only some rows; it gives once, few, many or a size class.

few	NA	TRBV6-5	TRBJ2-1	CASSVQEYNEQFF	TGTGCCAGCAGTGTACAGGAGTACAATGAGCAGTTCTTC
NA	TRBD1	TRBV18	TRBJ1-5	CASSPFTGGGNQPQHF	TGTGCCAGCTCACCGTTCACAGGGGGCGGCAATCAGCCCCAGCATTTT
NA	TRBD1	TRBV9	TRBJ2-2	CASSGGTGGILNTGELFF	TGTGCCAGCAGCGGGGGGACAGGGGGAATATTGAACACCGGGGAGCTGTTTTTT
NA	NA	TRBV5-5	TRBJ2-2	CASSFHPGGLIGELFF	TGTGCCAGCAGCTTCCACCCCGGGGGGCTGATCGGGGAGCTGTTTTTT
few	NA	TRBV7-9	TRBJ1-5	CASSLAGGNQPQHF	TGTGCCAGCAGCTTAGCTGGGGGGAACCAGCCCCAGCATTTT
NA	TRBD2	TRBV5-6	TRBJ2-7	CASSFGRAYEQYF	TGTGCCAGCAGCTTCGGGAGGGCCTACGAGCAGTACTTC
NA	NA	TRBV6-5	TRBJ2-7	CASSYGQGVSYEQYF	TGTGCCAGCAGTTACGGGCAGGGAGTCTCCTACGAGCAGTACTTC
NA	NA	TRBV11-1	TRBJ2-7	CASSPIGTLYEQYF	TGTGCCAGCAGCCCCATTGGGACACTCTACGAGCAGTACTTC
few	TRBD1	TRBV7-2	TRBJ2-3	CASSSLDRTDTQYF	TGTGCCAGCAGCTCACTGGACAGGACGGATACGCAGTATTTT
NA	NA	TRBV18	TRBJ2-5	CASSPRGETQYF	TGTGCCAGCTCACCCAGAGGCGAGACCCAGTACTTC
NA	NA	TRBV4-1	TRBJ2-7	CASSQAEFYEQYF	TGCGCCAGCAGCCAAGCCGAATTCTACGAGCAGTACTTC
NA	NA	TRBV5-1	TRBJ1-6	CASSIEHRDGVNSYNSPLHF	TGCGCCAGCAGCATCGAACACCGGGACGGAGTGAACTCCTATAATTCACCCCTCCACTTT
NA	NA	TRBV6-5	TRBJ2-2	CASSYLYRGELFF	TGTGCCAGCAGTTACTTATACCGGGGGGAGCTGTTTTTT
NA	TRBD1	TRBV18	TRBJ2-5	CASSPQGAGGETQYF	TGTGCCAGCTCACCGCAGGGGGCCGGCGGTGAGACCCAGTACTTC
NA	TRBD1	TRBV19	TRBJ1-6	CASSTDGQDYNSPLHF	TGTGCCAGTAGTACCGACGGACAGGACTATAATTCACCCCTCCACTTT
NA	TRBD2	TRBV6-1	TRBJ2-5	CASSGGGGGETQYF	TGTGCCAGCAGTGGCGGGGGGGGCGGGGAGACCCAGTACTTC
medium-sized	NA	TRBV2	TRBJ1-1	CASSPQLNTEAFF	TGTGCCAGCAGTCCCCAGTTGAACACTGAAGCTTTCTTT
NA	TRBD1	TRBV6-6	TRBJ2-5	CASGWRTGGETQYF	TGTGCCAGCGGGTGGAGGACAGGCGGGGAGACCCAGTACTTC
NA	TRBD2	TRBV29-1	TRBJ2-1	CSVSGGDDEQFF	TGCAGCGTAAGCGGGGGGGACGATGAGCAGTTCTTC
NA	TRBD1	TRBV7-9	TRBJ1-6	CASSLGVRTGPSPLHF	TGTGCCAGCAGCTTAGGAGTCCGGACAGGGCCGTCACCCCTCCACTTT
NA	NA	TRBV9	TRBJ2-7	CASSAGLDPSYEQYF	TGTGCCAGCAGCGCGGGCCTAGACCCATCCTACGAGCAGTACTTC
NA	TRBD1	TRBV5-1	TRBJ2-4	CASSPGQGEHIAKNIQYF	TGCGCCAGCAGCCCTGGACAGGGGGAACATATAGCCAAAAACATTCAGTACTTC
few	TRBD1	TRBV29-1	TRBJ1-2	CSVKDRVYGYTF	TGCAGCGTGAAAGACAGGGTCTATGGCTACACCTTC
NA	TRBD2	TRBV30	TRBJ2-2	CAWSVLAGTGELFF	TGTGCCTGGAGTGTTTTAGCGGGGACCGGGGAGCTGTTTTTT
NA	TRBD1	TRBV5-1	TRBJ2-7	CASRSSGGTGRQQQYF	TGCGCCAGCAGGTCATCAGGCGGGACAGGTCGGCAGCAGCAGTACTTC
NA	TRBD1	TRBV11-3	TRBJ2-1	CASSSGQGSYNEQFF	TGTGCCAGCAGCTCTGGACAGGGAAGTTACAATGAGCAGTTCTTC
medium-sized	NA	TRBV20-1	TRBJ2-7	CSAREVYEQYF	TGCAGTGCTAGGGAGGTTTACGAGCAGTACTTC
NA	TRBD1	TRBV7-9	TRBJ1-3	CASSLKGASGNTIYF	TGTGCCAGCAGCTTAAAGGGGGCGTCTGGAAACACCATATATTTT
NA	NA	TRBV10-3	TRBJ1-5	CAISPRGGNQPQHF	TGTGCCATCAGCCCGCGGGGCGGCAATCAGCCCCAGCATTTT
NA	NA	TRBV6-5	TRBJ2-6	CASSSRLSGANVLTF	TGTGCCAGCAGCTCGAGACTATCTGGGGCCAACGTCCTGACTTTC
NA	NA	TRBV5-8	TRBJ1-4	CASSLTGQGIRREKLFF	TGTGCCAGCAGCCTGACGGGACAAGGCATCCGTCGGGAAAAACTGTTTTTT
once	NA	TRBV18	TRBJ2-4	CASSPGHSPNIQYF	TGTGCCAGCTCACCCGGTCACTCCCCAAACATTCAGTACTTC
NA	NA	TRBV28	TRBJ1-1	CASSLLGGEAFF	TGTGCCAGCAGTTTATTAGGGGGTGAAGCTTTCTTT
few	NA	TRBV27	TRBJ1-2	CASSLGANYGYTF	TGTGCCAGCAGCTTAGGGGCTAACTATGGCTACACCTTC
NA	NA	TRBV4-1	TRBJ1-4	CASSSPPGSWTNEKLFF	TGCGCCAGCAGCTCCCCCCCCGGATCGTGGACTAATGAAAAACTGTTTTTT
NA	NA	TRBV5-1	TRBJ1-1	CASSLQGSSTEAFF	TGCGCCAGCAGCCTCCAGGGGTCGAGCACTGAAGCTTTCTTT
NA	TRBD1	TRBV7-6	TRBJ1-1	CASSLLGRGREAFF	TGTGCCAGCAGCTTACTCGGCAGGGGGCGTGAAGCTTTCTTT
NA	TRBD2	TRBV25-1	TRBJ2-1	CASSEVAGKTYNEQFF	TGTGCCAGCAGTGAAGTAGCGGGGAAGACCTACAATGAGCAGTTCTTC
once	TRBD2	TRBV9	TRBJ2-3	CASSSGTSGVTDTQYF	TGTGCCAGCAGCTCCGGGACTAGCGGGGTCACAGATACGCAGTATTTT
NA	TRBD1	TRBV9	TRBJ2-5	CASSVGPGQGAETQYF	TGTGCCAGCAGCGTAGGACCGGGACAGGGGGCAGAGACCCAGTACTTC
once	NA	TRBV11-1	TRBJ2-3	CASSLFYFSTDTQYF	TGTGCCAGCAGCTTATTTTATTTTAGCACAGATACGCAGTATTTT